The sequence of this TCR beta chain was determined in a study of T cells in Graves' hyperthyroidism and ophthalmopathy. The sample holds many counts of this clonotype. Its antigen is not known. Study results and limitations: It was a median about 7.1 months before onset that the model predicted ophthalmopathy. Blood also carried most thyroid clonotypes expanded above 0.001.

Amplified TCR beta CDR3 regions derived from RNA transcripts. Using the HTBI primer set, a first-round RT-PCR was run on the TCR CDR3. TCRdb reprocessed the multiplex PCR reads via MiXCR and lists one record per CDR3 protein. The sample lists approximately 610,000 distinct CDR3 sequences, over 15% occurring once. Uncontrolled infection, other autoimmune disease, pregnancy and lactation each barred patients from inclusion. Diagnostic assessment was based on clinical symptoms, serum thyroxine and TRAb, thyroid ultrasound and orbital computed tomography. Germline-derived CDR1 and CDR2 are SGHNT and YENEEA. This CDR3 spans 17 amino acids. V shed 1 base and J shed 2 bases, with 15 bases lying between them.

The material sequenced was blood. The TCR was taken from a woman aged 18-30 years with Graves' hyperthyroidism. The chain couples TRBV11-3 to TRBJ2-1; D may match TRBD1 or TRBD2 (5 bases each). Here the CDR3 reads CASSLGTRDHPYNEQFF. The CDR3 DNA is TGTGCCAGCAGCTTAGGCACTCGGGACCACCCCTACAATGAGCAGTTCTTC.